This is a list of T cell receptor beta chains from one sample in a study of cytotoxic CD8 clonotypes in ibrutinib-treated CLL. This table comes from immunoSEQ multiplex PCR, and its TCRdb copy is limited to in-frame clones, with some not included. Of around 140,000 clones in the sample, 70% to 85% were seen once. The starting material was PBMCs, obtained after 12 months of ibrutinib treatment. These receptors were collected from a human donor with chronic lymphocytic leukemia. Both conserved end residues are part of each CDR3. D genes are given only for firm matches. For some rows the clone size is stated as once, few or many, or as a class when expanded; others skip it.

CDR3nt: TGTGCCAGCAGCCAAAGACTAGCGGGACTCTACAATGAGCAGTTCTTC; CDR3aa: CASSQRLAGLYNEQFF; d_gene: TRBD2; v_gene: TRBV4-2; j_gene: TRBJ2-1; abundance: -
CDR3nt: TGTGCCAGTAGTGTTTCCAGGGGGCAGATTAGCAATCAGCCCCAGCATTTT; CDR3aa: CASSVSRGQISNQPQHF; d_gene: TRBD1; v_gene: TRBV19; j_gene: TRBJ1-5; abundance: once
CDR3nt: TGTGCCAGCAGCCCCAGGACAGGTCGGGATACGCAGTATTTT; CDR3aa: CASSPRTGRDTQYF; d_gene: TRBD1; v_gene: TRBV7-9; j_gene: TRBJ2-3; abundance: -
CDR3nt: TGTGCCAGCACACCCACGGGACCCTGGGAGACCCAGTACTTC; CDR3aa: CASTPTGPWETQYF; d_gene: -; v_gene: TRBV7-9; j_gene: TRBJ2-5; abundance: -
CDR3nt: TGTGCCAGCATGGAATTCCGGCAGCCTTATAATTCACCCCTCCACTTT; CDR3aa: CASMEFRQPYNSPLHF; d_gene: -; v_gene: TRBV6-6; j_gene: TRBJ1-6; abundance: -
CDR3nt: TGTGCCAGCAGTGAACGCTGGACTAACTATGGCTACACCTTC; CDR3aa: CASSERWTNYGYTF; d_gene: -; v_gene: TRBV2; j_gene: TRBJ1-2; abundance: -
CDR3nt: TGTGCCATCAGTGTGGGTCCAGGGAACACTGAAGCTTTCTTT; CDR3aa: CAISVGPGNTEAFF; d_gene: -; v_gene: TRBV10-3; j_gene: TRBJ1-1; abundance: -
CDR3nt: TGCGCCAGCAGCCAGGTCGGGACAGGGGACCGTGAGCAGTTCTTC; CDR3aa: CASSQVGTGDREQFF; d_gene: TRBD1; v_gene: TRBV4-1; j_gene: TRBJ2-1; abundance: few
CDR3nt: TGTGCCAGCAGCTTATCTGAGGGAGGGATTAACACCGGGGAGCTGTTTTTT; CDR3aa: CASSLSEGGINTGELFF; d_gene: TRBD2; v_gene: TRBV7-6; j_gene: TRBJ2-2; abundance: few
CDR3nt: TGCAGCGTTGAATATCTTCTAGCGGAGGCAGGGCAAGAGACCCAGTACTTC; CDR3aa: CSVEYLLAEAGQETQYF; d_gene: TRBD2; v_gene: TRBV29-1; j_gene: TRBJ2-5; abundance: -
CDR3nt: TGCGCCAGCAGCGTAGGACAGCTTATCAATGGCTACACCTTC; CDR3aa: CASSVGQLINGYTF; d_gene: -; v_gene: TRBV5-1; j_gene: TRBJ1-2; abundance: -
CDR3nt: TGTGCCAGCAGCTCTAGCGGGGTCTCCTACGAGCAGTACTTC; CDR3aa: CASSSSGVSYEQYF; d_gene: TRBD2; v_gene: TRBV27; j_gene: TRBJ2-7; abundance: -
CDR3nt: TGTGCCAGCTCACCAGGGTCTCGGGAAAAACTGTTTTTT; CDR3aa: CASSPGSREKLFF; d_gene: -; v_gene: TRBV18; j_gene: TRBJ1-4; abundance: few
CDR3nt: TGTGCCAGCAGCTCCGACGGATACTCCTACAATGAGCAGTTCTTC; CDR3aa: CASSSDGYSYNEQFF; d_gene: -; v_gene: TRBV2; j_gene: TRBJ2-1; abundance: -
CDR3nt: TGTGCCAGCAGTGAATATGGACAGGGGGCTCTGTCCTACGAGCAGTACTTC; CDR3aa: CASSEYGQGALSYEQYF; d_gene: TRBD1; v_gene: TRBV25-1; j_gene: TRBJ2-7; abundance: -
CDR3nt: TGTGCCAGCAGCACCTCACAGGGGTACTTC; CDR3aa: CASSTSQGYF; d_gene: -; v_gene: TRBV21-1; j_gene: TRBJ1-2; abundance: few
CDR3nt: TGCGCCAGCAGCCCCGCCCCAGCGGGGTCCGGGGAGCTGTTTTTT; CDR3aa: CASSPAPAGSGELFF; d_gene: TRBD2; v_gene: TRBV5-1; j_gene: TRBJ2-2; abundance: -
CDR3nt: TGTGCCAGCAGCAGTGGGGACTGGGGCCAAGAGACCCAGTACTTC; CDR3aa: CASSSGDWGQETQYF; d_gene: -; v_gene: TRBV5-6; j_gene: TRBJ2-5; abundance: -
CDR3nt: TGCGCCAGCAGCCTGACCCGGGACAGCCTACAAGAGACCCAGTACTTC; CDR3aa: CASSLTRDSLQETQYF; d_gene: TRBD1; v_gene: TRBV5-1; j_gene: TRBJ2-5; abundance: -
CDR3nt: TGTGCCAGCAGCTCCCTGGGGACGGGCAATGAGCAGTTCTTC; CDR3aa: CASSSLGTGNEQFF; d_gene: -; v_gene: TRBV7-3; j_gene: TRBJ2-1; abundance: -
CDR3nt: TGTGCCACCAGCGTCCGGGACAGGGACAATGAGCAGTTCTTC; CDR3aa: CATSVRDRDNEQFF; d_gene: TRBD1; v_gene: TRBV15; j_gene: TRBJ2-1; abundance: -
CDR3nt: TGTGCCAGCAGCCAAGTGGCTAGCGGGAGCTTGGGCACAGATACGCAGTATTTT; CDR3aa: CASSQVASGSLGTDTQYF; d_gene: TRBD2; v_gene: TRBV4-2; j_gene: TRBJ2-3; abundance: many
CDR3nt: TGTGCCAGCAGCCGATCGACAGGTACCTCTGGAAACACCATATATTTT; CDR3aa: CASSRSTGTSGNTIYF; d_gene: -; v_gene: TRBV7-2; j_gene: TRBJ1-3; abundance: -
CDR3nt: TGTGCCAGCAGCGTAGCTTCTGCGGCGGTTAACTATGGCTACACCTTC; CDR3aa: CASSVASAAVNYGYTF; d_gene: -; v_gene: TRBV9; j_gene: TRBJ1-2; abundance: -
CDR3nt: TGTGCCAGCAGCTTGGCGTGGGGGTTTCTCACTGAAGCTTTCTTT; CDR3aa: CASSLAWGFLTEAFF; d_gene: -; v_gene: TRBV5-5; j_gene: TRBJ1-1; abundance: -
CDR3nt: TGTGCCAGCTCCCGTCTCCGGGACACCGAGCAGTACTTC; CDR3aa: CASSRLRDTEQYF; d_gene: -; v_gene: TRBV18; j_gene: TRBJ2-7; abundance: -
CDR3nt: TGTGCCAGCAGCCCCAATGGAGCGGGACGCCCTCGAGGAACTAATGAAAAACTGTTTTTT; CDR3aa: CASSPNGAGRPRGTNEKLFF; d_gene: -; v_gene: TRBV28; j_gene: TRBJ1-4; abundance: -